The 14 T cell receptor beta chains below all came from one sample that was sequenced in a study of T cell responses to AZD1222 COVID-19 vaccine. Sequencing used immunoSEQ multiplex PCR; TCRdb keeps in-frame clones, though not all of them. The table has over 120,000 clones, around 92% seen once. The input for sequencing was peripheral blood, taken 28 days after the second AZD1222 dose. All receptors derive from an adult who received the AZD1222 COVID-19 vaccine.

This chain links TRBV3-1 (or the pseudogene TRBV3-2) with TRBJ1-2, with D possibly being TRBD1 (5 bases). Germline loops: CDR1 LGHDT, CDR2 YNNKEL (reference sequence). Trimming took off 7 bases at V and 4 bases at J, with 13 bases between the two ends. The length of the CDR3 is 13 residues. The CDR3 region has the DNA TGTGCCAGCACCTCCGGGACCCTCTATGGCTACACCTTC. Translation gives CASTSGTLYGYTF.

This chain connects TRBV10-3 to TRBJ2-3, with TRBD1 as a possible D gene (5 bases). V was shortened by 10 bases and J by 5 bases, with 7 bases between the two germline ends. The CDR3 extends over 10 amino acids. CDR1 is ENHRY and CDR2 is SYGVKD in the germline V gene. For the CDR3, the DNA is TGTGCCACTAGGGGAGATACGCAGTATTTT. It encodes CATRGDTQYF.

Here the CDR3 reads CASSPGGTRAGYGYTF. In DNA, the CDR3 is TGTGCCAGCAGCCCCGGGGGGACCCGGGCTGGCTATGGCTACACCTTC. The chain couples TRBV5-6 to TRBJ1-2, with D maybe TRBD1 (5 bases). The ends were cut back, 4 bases at V and 4 bases at J, with 20 bases in the middle. This CDR3 region has 16 residues. Germline CDR1 is SGHDT and CDR2 is YYEEEE.

The gene calls are TRBV28 and TRBJ1-5; D is uncertain. V was cut by 7 bases and J by 5 bases, with 6 bases left in between. The germline V gene encodes CDR1 MDHEN and CDR2 SYDVKM. The CDR3 is 11 residues long. This CDR3 reads CASTSHQPQHF. The CDR3 DNA is TGTGCCAGCACCTCCCATCAGCCCCAGCATTTT.

V gene TRBV28 combines with J gene TRBJ1-5, with unresolved D. Germline-derived CDR1 and CDR2 are MDHEN and SYDVKM. V was shortened by 7 bases and J by 7 bases, with 11 bases between the two germline ends. The CDR3 contains 12 residues. Here the CDR3 DNA reads TGTGCCAGCACCACCGGTGGGCAGCCCCAGCATTTT. It translates to CASTTGGQPQHF.

This clone occurred a few times. CDR3: CASSVRPVGGYTF. Here the CDR3 DNA reads TGTGCCAGCAGCGTTAGACCAGTTGGTGGCTACACCTTC. The rearrangement uses TRBV6-5 and TRBJ1-2; D is ambiguous. The ends were cut back, 6 bases at V and 7 bases at J, with 15 bases in the middle. This CDR3 has 13 amino acids. Germline V lookup: CDR1 MNHEY, CDR2 SVGAGI.

For the CDR3, the DNA is TGCAGTGCTCAGACAGAAGAGACCCAGTACTTC. It specifies CSAQTEETQYF. The gene calls are TRBV20-1 and TRBJ2-5, with a tentative D call TRBD1 (5 bases). With 5 bases removed from V and 3 bases from J, the gap between germline ends came to 7 bases. Germline V lookup: CDR1 DFQATT, CDR2 SNEGSKA (reference sequence). This CDR3 contains 11 residues.

The chain links TRBV7-2 to TRBJ1-5; 7 bases are a match to TRBD1. There are 13 residues in the CDR3. The germline CDR1 and CDR2 sequences are SGHTA and FQGNSA. V shed 4 bases and J 4 bases; nucleotides not matched to a gene: 1. The CDR3 coding sequence is TGTGCCAGCAGCTCGGACAGGAATCAGCCCCAGCATTTT. This codes for CASSSDRNQPQHF. The full variable domain, completed using reference TRBV7-2 and TRBJ1-5, is GAGVSQSPSNKVTEKGKDVELRCDPISGHTALYWYRQSLGQGLEFLIYFQGNSAPDKSGLPSDRFSAERTGGSVSTLTIQRTQQEDSAVYLCASSSDRNQPQHFGDGTRLSIL.

This chain connects TRBV11-2 to TRBJ2-5; either TRBD1 or TRBD2 may fit D (5 bases each). Looked up from germline, CDR1 is SGHAT and CDR2 is FQNNGV. The V and J ends lost 5 bases and 11 bases respectively, with 21 bases between them. The CDR3 runs 14 residues. The CDR3 DNA is TGTGCCAGCAGCGGACGCCAAGGGGAGTCTCTTCAGTACTTC. Translated: CASSGRQGESLQYF. Based on the CDR3 plus reference TRBV11-2 and TRBJ2-5, the full variable domain is EAGVAQSPRYKIIEKRQSVAFWCNPISGHATLYWYQQILGQGPKLLIQFQNNGVVDDSQLPKDRFSAERLKGVDSTLKIQPAKLEDSAVYLCASSGRQGESLQYFGPGTRLLVL.

This clone has only one observation. The chain links TRBV6-2 or TRBV6-3 to TRBJ2-5; TRBD2 might be the D (7 bases). Germline-derived CDR1 and CDR2 are MNHEY and SVGEGT. The CDR3 runs 14 residues. Trimming pared 2 bases from V and 4 bases from J, leaving 11 bases between. CDR3 DNA sequence: TGTGCCAGCAGTTACGGCGGGGGCGGAGAGACCCAGTACTTC. Its translation: CASSYGGGGETQYF.

The rearrangement links TRBV14 to TRBJ2-5; D possibly corresponds to TRBD2 (5 bases). CDR1 and CDR2 from the germline V gene are SGHDN and FVKESK. The CDR3 totals 14 residues. V was trimmed by 4 bases and J by 5 bases, leaving 14 bases between them. The CDR3 protein is CASSLGLAIETQYF. The CDR3 DNA sequence: TGTGCCAGCAGCCTAGGGCTAGCAATCGAGACCCAGTACTTC.

The J gene is TRBJ2-7, the V gene TRBV2; perhaps D is TRBD1 or TRBD2 (5 bases each). Germline lookup yields CDR1 SNHLY and CDR2 FYNNEI. V was trimmed by 6 bases and J by 3 bases, leaving 9 bases between them. This CDR3 has 12 residues. CDR3 residues: CASSGASYEQYF. CDR3 nucleotide sequence: TGTGCCAGCAGCGGGGCCAGCTACGAGCAGTACTTC.

This chain uses TRBV4-2 with TRBJ1-2, with 7 nucleotides matching TRBD1. The CDR3 has 15 amino acids. The V gene end was trimmed by 2 bases and the J gene end by 4 bases; junction bases not matched to a gene: 7. Germline CDR1 is LGHNA and CDR2 is YNFKEQ. The CDR3 is CASSQSLQGSYGYTF. Written as DNA, the CDR3 is TGTGCCAGCAGCCAATCTCTACAGGGGAGCTATGGCTACACCTTC.

V gene TRBV5-4 combines with J gene TRBJ1-1, with a weak D call TRBD1 (5 bases). The germline V and J ends were trimmed by 4 bases and 3 bases, with 16 bases remaining between them. This CDR3 has 15 amino acids. Germline V gene sequence: CDR1 SGHNT, CDR2 YYREEE (reference sequence). The CDR3 reads CASSRGAREDTEAFF. Here the CDR3 DNA reads TGTGCCAGCAGCCGTGGTGCCAGGGAGGACACTGAAGCTTTCTTT.